The TCR beta chain under discussion was sequenced for a study of regulatory T cells in long-lasting Graves disease. Study results and caveats: The TCR repertoire of persistent Graves' patients was less diverse than that of newly diagnosed ones. Only a small sample size was used, which may have cut accuracy.

Documented time point: newly diagnosed GD, antithyroid drugs for less than 3 months. RNA from PBMCs was the source of the TCR library. Comments on this clonotype: Antigen unknown.

Both iRepertoire HTBI primers and Arm-PCR of CDR3 regions were used to build the TCR beta libraries. One entry per CDR3 protein, called by TCRdb with MiXCR from the multiplex PCR reads. The data show more than 450,000 distinct CDR3 sequences, around 12% seen once. Trimming stripped 0 bases from V and 4 bases from J, with 7 bases between. This CDR3 is 13 amino acids long. CDR1 is SGHRS and CDR2 is YFSETQ in the germline V gene. These sequences were also reported in another study, on T cells in Graves' hyperthyroidism and ophthalmopathy.

The V gene is TRBV5-1, the J gene TRBJ2-5, with D possibly being TRBD1 (6 bases). Specimen: peripheral blood mononuclear cells (PBMCs), collected at new diagnosis, from a patient treated with antithyroid drugs. The TCR was taken from a woman younger than 45 with Graves disease. As DNA, the CDR3 is TGCGCCAGCAGCTTGGCCAGGGGAGAGACCCAGTACTTC. This translates into CASSLARGETQYF.